These 7 T cell receptor beta chains were all obtained from the same sample, sequenced in a study of regulatory T cells in long-lasting Graves disease. Arm-PCR of CDR3 regions and iRepertoire HTBI primers were used to build TCR beta libraries. TCRdb re-called the multiplex PCR reads with MiXCR, one entry per CDR3 protein. The sample has around 470,000 distinct CDR3 sequences; 13% to 15% are singletons. Documented time point: newly diagnosed GD, antithyroid drugs for less than 3 months. From RNA extracted from PBMCs, the TCR library was made. These records were also assigned to another study, of T cells in Graves' hyperthyroidism and ophthalmopathy.

The source material was peripheral blood mononuclear cells (PBMCs), sampled at new diagnosis, from a patient treated with antithyroid drugs. These TCRs come from a woman in her fifties or sixties with Graves disease.

This clonotype turned up a few times. This sequence joins TRBV9 and TRBJ2-2; no firm D call. The V gene's germline CDR1 is SGDLS and CDR2 YYNGEE. The CDR3 loop spans 13 amino acids. V was pared by 0 bases and J by 6 bases, with 6 bases between. CDR3: CASSVARAGELFF. CDR3 in DNA: TGTGCCAGCAGCGTAGCACGGGCCGGGGAGCTGTTTTTT.

This clonotype has more than one count but fewer than ten. A much larger clone differs by one base, so this may be a read error. The V and J genes are TRBV11-2 and TRBJ1-1, with D perhaps TRBD1 (6 bases). Germline V CDR1 and CDR2: SGHAT, FQNNGV. The V and J ends lost 7 bases and 0 bases respectively, with 21 bases between them. This CDR3 comprises 17 residues. DNA of the CDR3: TGTGCCAGCACCGAAGGGGGGGGCCGCATCATGAACACTGAAGCTTTCTTT. Protein product: CASTEGGGRIMNTEAFF.

In its sample, this clonotype was seen a few times. The chain combines TRBV7-9 with TRBJ1-2, with 7 bases identical to TRBD1. V lost 3 bases, J lost 5 bases, and 3 bases stayed unmatched. The CDR3 has 13 amino acids. Germline assignment: CDR1 SEHNR and CDR2 FQNEAQ (reference sequence). CDR3 loop: CASSFRDSYGYTF. The CDR3 DNA follows: TGTGCCAGCAGCTTCCGGGACAGTTATGGCTACACCTTC.

The CDR3 is CASTPWDRGSYTF. The CDR3 nucleotides are TGTGCCAGCACCCCCTGGGACAGGGGCAGCTACACCTTC. This chain links TRBV6-1 with TRBJ1-2, with 10 bases aligning to TRBD1. The V segment lost 7 bases and the J segment 9 bases; nucleotides outside the gene matches: 8. Germline CDR1 and CDR2: MNHNS and SASEGT. The CDR3 loop spans 13 amino acids.

This clonotype was seen at least ten times. The chain employs TRBV2 and TRBJ2-7; 7 nucleotides align to TRBD1. J was trimmed by 0 bases and V by 4 bases; bases with no gene match: 6. This CDR3 spans 15 amino acids. CDR1 is SNHLY and CDR2 is FYNNEI in the germline V gene. The CDR3 nucleotides read TGTGCCAGCAGTGGGTGGGACAGAAGCTCCTACGAGCAGTACTTC. This sequence encodes CASSGWDRSSYEQYF.

The gene calls are TRBV2 and TRBJ2-3, with 8 bases fitting TRBD1. The CDR3 runs 18 residues. The V segment lost 5 bases and the J segment 0 bases; nucleotides outside the gene matches: 13. Germline V gives CDR1 SNHLY, CDR2 FYNNEI. CDR3 protein: CASSPDRGSGYSTDTQYF. In DNA, the CDR3 is TGTGCCAGCAGTCCCGACAGGGGTAGCGGATACAGCACAGATACGCAGTATTTT.

A remark on this clonotype: A much more abundant neighbour one base away suggests this may be a read error. The genes are TRBV24-1 and TRBJ2-7; 9 bases are shared with TRBD1. V gave up 4 bases and J gave up 5 bases; unmatched junction bases: 5. There are 14 residues in the CDR3. Germline CDR1 is KGHDR and CDR2 is SFDVKD. Here the CDR3 reads CATSEPGTGHEQYF. The CDR3 bases are TGTGCCACCAGTGAACCCGGGACAGGGCACGAGCAGTACTTC.